These 18 T cell receptor beta chains originate from one sample sequenced in a study of CD8 T cells in Susac syndrome. A quantity of about 0.5 to 1 ug RNA underwent reverse transcription using random hexamers. TCRdb fed the immunoSEQ multiplex PCR reads into MiXCR, producing one record per CDR3 protein. The table includes around 130,000 distinct CDR3 sequences, more than 75% detected once. The sequenced sample was CD8+ T cells from PBMCs. These receptor sequences come from a human donor with multiple sclerosis.

This chain's CDR3 is CASSISDTRPYEKLFF. The CDR3 DNA is TGTGCCAGTAGTATATCGGACACCAGGCCTTATGAAAAACTGTTTTTT. This rearrangement joins TRBV19 to TRBJ1-4, with D possibly being TRBD1 (5 bases). Germline lookup yields CDR1 LNHDA and CDR2 SQIVND (reference sequence). V was shortened by 2 bases and J by 6 bases, with 16 bases between the two germline ends. The CDR3 extends over 16 amino acids.

The V and J genes are TRBV27 and TRBJ2-7; 7 nucleotides align to TRBD1. Germline trimming cut 6 bases from V and 0 bases from J; bases unmatched to any gene: 5. Germline loops: CDR1 MNHEY, CDR2 SMNVEV (reference sequence). CDR3 size: 14 residues. CDR3 loop: CASSPQGSSYEQYF. As DNA, the CDR3 is TGTGCCAGCAGCCCACAGGGGAGCTCCTACGAGCAGTACTTC.

V is TRBV28 and J is TRBJ2-1, with TRBD1 as a possible D gene (5 bases). Looked up from germline, CDR1 is MDHEN and CDR2 is SYDVKM. V lost 7 bases and J lost 10, with 17 bases in between. There are 13 residues in the CDR3. Here the CDR3 reads CASNSFRDGEQFF. CDR3 nucleotide sequence: TGTGCCAGCAATTCCTTCAGGGATGGCGAGCAGTTCTTC.

The CDR3 coding sequence is TGTGCCAGCAGTTCCCCTGGCGTCGGGGCCGGGGAGCTGTTTTTT. Translated: CASSSPGVGAGELFF. This chain links TRBV28 with TRBJ2-2; the D gene is possibly TRBD2 (5 bases). There are 15 residues in the CDR3. Trimming cost V 4 bases and J 6 bases, with 15 bases left between them. CDR1 is MDHEN and CDR2 is SYDVKM in the germline V gene.

The chain joins TRBV4-2 to TRBJ2-2; D unresolved. The CDR3 spans 16 residues. Germline assignment: CDR1 LGHNA and CDR2 YNFKEQ. Trimming shortened V by 8 bases and J by 2 bases, and 18 bases separated the two germline ends. CDR3 protein: CASLGWHEANTGELFF. CDR3 coding DNA: TGTGCCAGCTTAGGGTGGCATGAGGCCAACACCGGGGAGCTGTTTTTT.

The rearrangement joins TRBV4-2 to TRBJ2-1; TRBD2 matches at 9 bases. The ends lost 5 bases at V and 9 bases at J; junction bases unmatched: 5. Germline CDR1 is LGHNA and CDR2 is YNFKEQ. The CDR3 has 13 residues. As DNA, the CDR3 is TGTGCCAGCAGCGAAGCGGGAGGTTCTGAGCAGTTCTTC. The encoded protein is CASSEAGGSEQFF.

This clonotype was counted a few times. The chain joins TRBV19 to TRBJ1-1; 9 bases line up with TRBD1. V shed 3 bases and J 0 bases; nucleotides not matched to a gene: 2. The length of the CDR3 is 15 residues. Germline CDR1 is LNHDA and CDR2 is SQIVND (reference sequence). CDR3 bases: TGTGCCAGTAGTATCGGACAGGGGTTGAACACTGAAGCTTTCTTT. Translating it yields CASSIGQGLNTEAFF.

The V and J genes are TRBV21-1 and TRBJ2-3; the DNA was not compared with TRBD2, the D call given in the table. TRBV21-1 is classified as a pseudogene. The CDR3 has 17 residues. The CDR3 nucleotides are TGTGCCAGCAGCAAAAGAAGCGGGGATGGGAACACAGATACGCAGTATTTT. Its translation is CASSKRSGDGNTDTQYF.

CDR3 loop: CSVDEAYEQYF. The CDR3 DNA sequence: TGCAGCGTTGATGAAGCCTACGAGCAGTACTTC. The chain recombines TRBV29-1 with TRBJ2-7; D remains ambiguous. The CDR3 extends over 11 amino acids. Between the trimmed V and J ends, which lost 3 bases and 2 bases, there was a span of 5 bases. Germline CDR1 SQVTM, CDR2 ANQGSEA.

The chain employs TRBV4-1 and TRBJ2-7; D unresolved. The V and J ends lost 0 bases and 3 bases respectively, with 15 bases between them. This CDR3 comprises 16 residues. The V gene's germline CDR1 is MGHRA and CDR2 YSYEKL. CDR3 nucleotides: TGCGCCAGCAGCCAAGAAAGGCAGGAGTGGGACTACGAGCAGTACTTC. This encodes CASSQERQEWDYEQYF.

This chain joins TRBV27 and TRBJ2-7; TRBD2 agrees at 11 bases. J was trimmed by 4 bases and V by 6 bases; bases with no gene match: 8. Per germline, CDR1 MNHEY and CDR2 SMNVEV (reference sequence). This CDR3 contains 15 residues. The CDR3 region has the DNA TGTGCCAGCAGGCCTAGCGGGAGGCTTGGGTACGAGCAGTACTTC. Its translation is CASRPSGRLGYEQYF.

This clonotype occurred once. The chain couples TRBV15 to TRBJ2-5, with D tentatively TRBD2 (6 bases). This CDR3 spans 15 amino acids. V was clipped by 1 base and J by 0 bases, with 9 bases between them. Germline CDR1 reads LNHNV; CDR2 reads YYDKDF (reference sequence). In DNA form, the CDR3 reads TGTGCCACCAGCAGAGCCCGGGGGTACCAAGAGACCCAGTACTTC. Amino acids: CATSRARGYQETQYF. The whole variable domain, filled in from reference TRBV15 and TRBJ2-5, reads DAMVIQNPRYQVTQFGKPVTLSCSQTLNHNVMYWYQQKSSQAPKLLFHYYDKDFNNEADTPDNFQSRRPNTSFCFLDIRSPGLGDTAMYLCATSRARGYQETQYFGPGTRLLVL.

A single count supports this clonotype. The chain employs TRBV6-1 and TRBJ1-5, with 8 positions matching TRBD1. V shed 6 bases, J shed 7 bases, and the junction held 11 bases outside the gene matches. The CDR3 totals 15 residues. Germline lookup yields CDR1 MNHNS and CDR2 SASEGT. This CDR3 reads CASRTSTGAGQPQHF. CDR3 DNA sequence: TGTGCCAGCAGAACATCGACAGGGGCCGGGCAGCCCCAGCATTTT.

The chain recombines TRBV7-2 with TRBJ1-3, with TRBD1 matching 7 bases. Germline V gene lookup returns CDR1 SGHTA and CDR2 FQGNSA. The trim removed 4 bases at V and 3 bases at J, leaving 3 bases unmatched. The CDR3 contains 14 residues. As DNA, the CDR3 is TGTGCCAGCAGCTATGGGGACAGTGGAAACACCATATATTTT. Its translation is CASSYGDSGNTIYF.

The chain couples TRBV4-2 to TRBJ2-7; the D is unclear. The CDR3 loop spans 14 amino acids. CDR1 and CDR2 from the germline V gene are LGHNA and YNFKEQ. V dropped 4 bases and J dropped 0 bases, with 10 bases sitting between them. The CDR3 bases are TGTGCCAGCAGCCCCGAGCTGAGCTCCTACGAGCAGTACTTC. Translation gives CASSPELSSYEQYF.

The genes are TRBV12-3 or TRBV12-4 and TRBJ2-1; 8 positions agree with TRBD2. This CDR3 has 12 amino acids. Losses at the gene ends were 4 bases for V and 15 bases for J; bases not matched to a gene: 8. In DNA, the CDR3 is TGTGCCAGCAGTTCCCCCGGGGGGGAGTCGTTCTTC. Translated: CASSSPGGESFF.

This chain joins TRBV27 and TRBJ2-7; 7 nucleotides align to TRBD2. CDR1 is MNHEY, CDR2 SMNVEV, per germline (reference sequence). V was clipped by 4 bases and J by 2 bases; unmatched bases: 2. The length of the CDR3 is 13 residues. CDR3: CASSSGLAYEQYF. The CDR3, as DNA: TGTGCCAGCAGTTCCGGACTAGCCTACGAGCAGTACTTC.

V is TRBV6-5 and J is TRBJ2-2, with 8 bases that match TRBD2. CDR1 and CDR2 (germline): MNHEY, SVGAGI. V shed 2 bases and J 6 bases; nucleotides not matched to a gene: 14. The CDR3 length is 18 residues. The CDR3 loop reads CASSYPKASGYSPGELFF. CDR3 in DNA: TGTGCCAGCAGTTACCCTAAAGCTAGCGGGTATTCCCCCGGGGAGCTGTTTTTT.